This T cell receptor (beta chain) comes out of a study of spatial heterogeneity in lung cancer. Germline V gene sequence: CDR1 MNHEY, CDR2 SVGEGT. CDR3 length: 15 amino acids. As for time point: sample taken at primary tumor resection. Every TCR cDNA molecule bore its own unique molecular identifier. A single record per CDR3 protein comes from TCRdb applying MiXCR to the 5' RACE reads. This sample has 9,000 to 13,000 distinct CDR3 sequences, with about 12% found just once. At least ten counts were recorded for this clonotype. What it binds is unknown. The study's findings and limits: Counts of expanded intratumoral alpha and beta TCRs tracked tumor mutation counts.

The rearrangement joins TRBV6-2 or TRBV6-3 to TRBJ1-5; TRBD1 aligns across 7 bases. This specimen was lung tumor tissue, taken at surgery. The TCR was taken from a female donor with early-stage non-small cell lung cancer. In nucleotides, the CDR3 is TGTGTCACGGATGACGGACAGGATAGCAATCAGCCCCAGCATTTT. Protein: CVTDDGQDSNQPQHF.